One T cell receptor (beta chain) is described in this entry. Assay: immunoSEQ multiplex PCR; the TCRdb copy retains only in-frame clones and omits some. The sample carries roughly 300,000 clones, roughly nine tenths recorded once. This sample is part of a study of blood T cell repertoires in COVID-19. The overall study: COVID-19 samples from acute and convalescent phases originated in the United States, Italy and Spain.

Between the trimmed V and J ends, which lost 3 bases and 2 bases, there was a span of 9 bases. Germline CDR1 reads SGHTS; CDR2 reads YDEGEE. The CDR3 loop spans 13 amino acids. The sequenced material came from peripheral blood. This sequence originates from a man aged 18 to 35 who had recovered from COVID-19. The V and J genes are TRBV5-8 and TRBJ2-7; TRBD2 might be the D (6 bases). The CDR3 DNA sequence: TGTGCCAGCAGCTCCCGGGGGACCTACGAGCAGTACTTC. The encoded protein is CASSSRGTYEQYF.